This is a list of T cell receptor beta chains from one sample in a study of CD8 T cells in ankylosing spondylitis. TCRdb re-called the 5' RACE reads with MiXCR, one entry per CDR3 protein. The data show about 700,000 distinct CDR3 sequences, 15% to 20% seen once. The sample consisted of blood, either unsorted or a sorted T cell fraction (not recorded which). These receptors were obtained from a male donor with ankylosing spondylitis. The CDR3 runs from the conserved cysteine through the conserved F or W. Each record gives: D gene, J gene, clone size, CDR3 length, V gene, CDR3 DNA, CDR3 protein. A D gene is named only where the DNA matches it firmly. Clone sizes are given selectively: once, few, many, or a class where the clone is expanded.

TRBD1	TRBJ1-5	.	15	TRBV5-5	TGTGCCAGCAGCCCCTACAGGGGGGACGGACAGCCCCAGCATTTT	CASSPYRGDGQPQHF
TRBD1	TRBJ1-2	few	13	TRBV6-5	TGTGCCAGCAGTTGGACAGGAGCGAATGGCTACACCTTC	CASSWTGANGYTF
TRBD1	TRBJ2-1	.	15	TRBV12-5	TGTGCTAGTGGTTCCGGGACAGGGGCCTACAATGAGCAGTTCTTC	CASGSGTGAYNEQFF
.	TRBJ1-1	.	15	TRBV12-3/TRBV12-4	TGTGCCAGCAGTTTAGGCTTGGGGAGCCACACTGAAGCTTTCTTT	CASSLGLGSHTEAFF
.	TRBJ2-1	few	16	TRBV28	TGTGCCAGCAGCCCCCCGGGGACTCGCACCTACAATGAGCAGTTCTTC	CASSPPGTRTYNEQFF
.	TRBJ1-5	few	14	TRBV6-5	TGTGCCAGCAGTTACTCGGGTAGCAATCAGCCCCAGCATTTT	CASSYSGSNQPQHF
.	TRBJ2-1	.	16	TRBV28	TGTGCCAGCAGTCCCCCACTAGTTGCCTTTCATAGTGAGCAGTTCTTC	CASSPPLVAFHSEQFF
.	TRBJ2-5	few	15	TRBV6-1	TGTGCCAGCAGAATCGACGGTACCACTACTATGACCCAGTACTTC	CASRIDGTTTMTQYF
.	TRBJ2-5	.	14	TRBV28	TGTGCCAGCAGTTTATATGGCCCGCAAGAGACCCAGTACTTC	CASSLYGPQETQYF
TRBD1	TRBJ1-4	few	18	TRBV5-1	TGCGCCAGCAGCTTGGTACCCCCAGGACAGGGGGCCAGTGAAAAACTGTTTTTT	CASSLVPPGQGASEKLFF
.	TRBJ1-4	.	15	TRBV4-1	TGCGCCAGCAGCTATAGACAGGCTACTAATGAAAAACTGTTTTTT	CASSYRQATNEKLFF
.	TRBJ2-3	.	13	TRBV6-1	TGTGCCAGCAGCACAACAGAGACAGATACGCAGTATTTT	CASSTTETDTQYF
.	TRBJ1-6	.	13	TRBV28	TGTGCCAACCGGGACACCAATAATTCACCCCTCCACTTT	CANRDTNNSPLHF
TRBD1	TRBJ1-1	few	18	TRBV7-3	TGTGCCAGCAGCCGGATACCGGCAGGGGGTTCCAAGAACACTGAAGCTTTCTTT	CASSRIPAGGSKNTEAFF
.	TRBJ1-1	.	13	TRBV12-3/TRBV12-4	TGTGCCAGCAGAAGAGCCCCAGGGACTGAAGCTTTCTTT	CASRRAPGTEAFF
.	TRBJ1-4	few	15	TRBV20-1	TGCAGTGCTAGAGAGCTTGGTTTTCCGAATGAAAAACTGTTTTTT	CSARELGFPNEKLFF
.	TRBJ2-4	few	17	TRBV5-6	TGTGCCAGCAGCAGCAGCGGCACGATCCTAGCCAAAAACATTCAGTACTTC	CASSSSGTILAKNIQYF
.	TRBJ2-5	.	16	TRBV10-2	TGCGCCAGCAGTGAAAGTGAGACCCGGTACCAAGAGACCCAGTACTTC	CASSESETRYQETQYF
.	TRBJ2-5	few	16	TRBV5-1	TGCGCCAGCAGGGCTGAACCGGGTTACAGCTCCGGGACCCAGTACTTC	CASRAEPGYSSGTQYF
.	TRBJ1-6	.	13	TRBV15	TGTGCCACCAGCAGAGATCTCTCGGATCCCCTCCACTTT	CATSRDLSDPLHF
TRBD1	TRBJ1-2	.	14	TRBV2	TGTGCCAGCAGGGGGACAGCGATTGGAAGTGGCTACACCTTC	CASRGTAIGSGYTF
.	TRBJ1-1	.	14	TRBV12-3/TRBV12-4	TGTGCCAGCAGTGGGGGAGGTCGGGGGGCTGAAGCTTTCTTT	CASSGGGRGAEAFF